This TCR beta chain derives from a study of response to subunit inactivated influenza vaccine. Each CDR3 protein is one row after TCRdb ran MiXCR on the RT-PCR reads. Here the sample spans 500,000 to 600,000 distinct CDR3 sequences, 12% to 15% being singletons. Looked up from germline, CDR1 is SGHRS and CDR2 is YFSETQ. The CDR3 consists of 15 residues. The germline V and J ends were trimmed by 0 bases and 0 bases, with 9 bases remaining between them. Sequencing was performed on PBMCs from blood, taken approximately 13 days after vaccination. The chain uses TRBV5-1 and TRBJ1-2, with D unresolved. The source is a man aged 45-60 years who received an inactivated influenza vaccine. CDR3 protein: CASSLDANSNYGYTF. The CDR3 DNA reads TGCGCCAGCAGCTTGGATGCCAATTCTAACTATGGCTACACCTTC.